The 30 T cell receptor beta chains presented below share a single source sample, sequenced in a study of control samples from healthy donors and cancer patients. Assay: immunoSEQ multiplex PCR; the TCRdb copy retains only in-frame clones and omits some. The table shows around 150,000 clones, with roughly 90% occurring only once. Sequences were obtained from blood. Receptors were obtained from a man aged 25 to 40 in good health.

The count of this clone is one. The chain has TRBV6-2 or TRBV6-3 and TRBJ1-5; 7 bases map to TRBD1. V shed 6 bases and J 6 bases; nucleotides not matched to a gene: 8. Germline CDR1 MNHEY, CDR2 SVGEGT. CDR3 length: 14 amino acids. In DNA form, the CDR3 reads TGTGCCAGCAGCGGCACAGGGGAAAGTCAGCCCCAGCATTTT. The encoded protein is CASSGTGESQPQHF.

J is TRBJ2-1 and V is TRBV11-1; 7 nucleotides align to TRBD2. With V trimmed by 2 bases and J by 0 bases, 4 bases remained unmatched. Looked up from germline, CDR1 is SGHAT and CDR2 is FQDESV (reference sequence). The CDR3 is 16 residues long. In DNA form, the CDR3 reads TGTGCCAGCAGCTTACAACGCGGGAGCTCCTACAATGAGCAGTTCTTC. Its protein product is CASSLQRGSSYNEQFF.

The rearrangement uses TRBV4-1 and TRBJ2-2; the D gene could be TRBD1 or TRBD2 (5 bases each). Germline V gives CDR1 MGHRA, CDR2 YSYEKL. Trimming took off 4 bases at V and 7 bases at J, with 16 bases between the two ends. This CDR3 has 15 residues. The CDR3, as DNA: TGCGCCAGCAGCCCTCGGGGCAACTACGGCGGGGAGCTGTTTTTT. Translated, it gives CASSPRGNYGGELFF.

The CDR3 here is CSVEPKGAQETQYF. The CDR3 nucleotides are TGCAGCGTTGAACCGAAGGGGGCGCAGGAGACCCAGTACTTC. V gene TRBV29-1 combines with J gene TRBJ2-5; 7 nucleotides match TRBD1. CDR1 and CDR2 from the germline V gene are SQVTM and ANQGSEA. This CDR3 contains 14 residues. With 2 bases clipped from V and 5 bases from J, the junction kept 8 bases outside the gene matches.

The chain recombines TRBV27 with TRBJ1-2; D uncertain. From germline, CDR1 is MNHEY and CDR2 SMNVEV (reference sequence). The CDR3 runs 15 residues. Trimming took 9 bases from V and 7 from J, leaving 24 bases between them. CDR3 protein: CARAYGGPLRVGYTF. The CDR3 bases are TGTGCCAGAGCCTACGGAGGGCCGTTAAGGGTTGGCTACACCTTC.

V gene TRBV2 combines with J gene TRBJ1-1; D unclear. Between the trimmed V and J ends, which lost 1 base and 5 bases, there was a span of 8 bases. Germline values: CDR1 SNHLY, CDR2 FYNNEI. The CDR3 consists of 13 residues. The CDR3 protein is CASSEGRKTEAFF. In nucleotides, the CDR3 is TGTGCCAGCAGTGAAGGACGGAAAACTGAAGCTTTCTTT.

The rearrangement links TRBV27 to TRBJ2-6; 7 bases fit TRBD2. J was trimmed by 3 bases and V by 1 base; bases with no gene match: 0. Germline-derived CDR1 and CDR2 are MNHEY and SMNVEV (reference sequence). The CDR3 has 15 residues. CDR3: CASSLWGGGANVLTF. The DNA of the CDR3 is TGTGCCAGCAGTTTATGGGGGGGTGGGGCCAACGTCCTGACTTTC.

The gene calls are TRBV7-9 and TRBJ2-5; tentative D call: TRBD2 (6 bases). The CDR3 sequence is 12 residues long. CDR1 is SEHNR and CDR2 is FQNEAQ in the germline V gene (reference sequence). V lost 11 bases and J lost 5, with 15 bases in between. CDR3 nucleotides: TGTGCCGGCGGGATAGGCACGGAGACCCAGTACTTC. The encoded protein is CAGGIGTETQYF.

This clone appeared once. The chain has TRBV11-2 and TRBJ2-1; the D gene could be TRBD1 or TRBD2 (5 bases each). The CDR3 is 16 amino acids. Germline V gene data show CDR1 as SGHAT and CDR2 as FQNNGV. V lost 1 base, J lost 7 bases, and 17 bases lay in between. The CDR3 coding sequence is TGTGCCAGCAGCTTAGGGTACGGGACGGTGTCTAATGAGCAGTTCTTC. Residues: CASSLGYGTVSNEQFF.

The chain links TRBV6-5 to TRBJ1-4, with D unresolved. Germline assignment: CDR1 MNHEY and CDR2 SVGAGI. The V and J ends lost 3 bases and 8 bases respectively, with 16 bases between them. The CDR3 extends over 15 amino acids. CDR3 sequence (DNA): TGTGCCAGCAGTTATAGTGGGGAAAGGAGGGAAAAACTGTTTTTT. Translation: CASSYSGERREKLFF.

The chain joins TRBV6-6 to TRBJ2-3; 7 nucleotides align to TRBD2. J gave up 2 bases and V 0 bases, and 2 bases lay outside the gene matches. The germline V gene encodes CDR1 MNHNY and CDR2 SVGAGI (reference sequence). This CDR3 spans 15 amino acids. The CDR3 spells CASSYSSGLTDTQYF. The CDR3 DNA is TGTGCCAGCAGTTACTCTAGCGGGCTCACAGATACGCAGTATTTT.

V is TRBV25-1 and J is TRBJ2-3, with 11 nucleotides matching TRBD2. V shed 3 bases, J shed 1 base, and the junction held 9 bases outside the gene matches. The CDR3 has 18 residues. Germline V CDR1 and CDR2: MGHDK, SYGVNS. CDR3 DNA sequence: TGTGCCAGCAGTGAGGCCCGTGGGACTAGCGGACGCACAGATACGCAGTATTTT. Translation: CASSEARGTSGRTDTQYF.

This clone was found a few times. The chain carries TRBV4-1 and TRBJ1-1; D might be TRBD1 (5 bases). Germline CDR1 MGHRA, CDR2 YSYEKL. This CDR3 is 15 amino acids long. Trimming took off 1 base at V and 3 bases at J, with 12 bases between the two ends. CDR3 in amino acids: CASSQGISRDTEAFF. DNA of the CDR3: TGCGCCAGCAGCCAAGGTATATCCAGGGACACTGAAGCTTTCTTT.

CDR3 DNA: TGTGCCAGCAGCTTGACCCTGGGGTCCGTGAGCGGCTACACCTTC. This translates into CASSLTLGSVSGYTF. The chain combines TRBV5-6 with TRBJ1-2; D is undetermined. The V end lost 1 base, the J end lost 8 bases, and 18 bases lay between the germline ends. The CDR3 is made up of 15 amino acids. Looked up from germline, CDR1 is SGHDT and CDR2 is YYEEEE.

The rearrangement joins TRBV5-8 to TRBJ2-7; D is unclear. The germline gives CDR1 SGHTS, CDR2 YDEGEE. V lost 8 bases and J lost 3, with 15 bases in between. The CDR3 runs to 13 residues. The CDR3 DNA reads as TGTGCCAGTACCGGGCAAGTGGGCTACGAGCAGTACTTC. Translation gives CASTGQVGYEQYF.

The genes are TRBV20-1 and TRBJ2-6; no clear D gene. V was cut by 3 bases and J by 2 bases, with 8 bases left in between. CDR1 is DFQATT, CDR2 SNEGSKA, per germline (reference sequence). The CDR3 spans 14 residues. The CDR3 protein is CSASAAAGANVLTF. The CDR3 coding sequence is TGCAGTGCTAGTGCCGCCGCTGGGGCCAACGTCCTGACTTTC.

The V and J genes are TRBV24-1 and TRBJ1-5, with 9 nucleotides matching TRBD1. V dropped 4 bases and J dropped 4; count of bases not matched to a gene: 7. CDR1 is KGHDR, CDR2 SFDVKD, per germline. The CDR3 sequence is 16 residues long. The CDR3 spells CATSDRDRAGNQPQHF. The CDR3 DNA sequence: TGTGCCACCAGTGACCGGGACAGGGCGGGGAATCAGCCCCAGCATTTT.

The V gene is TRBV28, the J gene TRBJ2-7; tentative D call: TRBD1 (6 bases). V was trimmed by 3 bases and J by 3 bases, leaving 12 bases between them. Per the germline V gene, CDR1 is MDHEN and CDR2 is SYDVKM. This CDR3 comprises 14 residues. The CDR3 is CASSFHRVNYEQYF. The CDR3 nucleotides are TGTGCCAGCAGTTTTCACAGGGTGAACTACGAGCAGTACTTC. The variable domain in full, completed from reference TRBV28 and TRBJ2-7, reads DVKVTQSSRYLVKRTGEKVFLECVQDMDHENMFWYRQDPGLGLRLIYFSYDVKMKEKGDIPEGYSVSREKKERFSLILESASTNQTSMYLCASSFHRVNYEQYFGPGTRLTVT.

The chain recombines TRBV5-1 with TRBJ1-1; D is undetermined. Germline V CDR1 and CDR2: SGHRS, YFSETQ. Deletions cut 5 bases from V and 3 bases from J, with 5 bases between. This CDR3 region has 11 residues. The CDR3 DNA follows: TGCGCCAGCAGGATTGACACTGAAGCTTTCTTT. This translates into CASRIDTEAFF.

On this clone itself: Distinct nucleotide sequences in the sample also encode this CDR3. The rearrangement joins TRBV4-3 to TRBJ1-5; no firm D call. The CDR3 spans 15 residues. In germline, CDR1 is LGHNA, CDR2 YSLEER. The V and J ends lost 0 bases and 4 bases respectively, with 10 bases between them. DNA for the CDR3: TGCGCCAGCAGCCAAGATCCAGGCTTTAATCAGCCCCAGCATTTT. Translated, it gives CASSQDPGFNQPQHF.

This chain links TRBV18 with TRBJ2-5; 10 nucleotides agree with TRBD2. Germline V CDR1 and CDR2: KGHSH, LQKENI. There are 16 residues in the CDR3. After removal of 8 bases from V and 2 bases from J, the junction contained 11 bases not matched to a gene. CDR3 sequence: CASRLLAGFSQETQYF. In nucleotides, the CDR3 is TGTGCCAGCCGACTACTAGCGGGATTTTCACAAGAGACCCAGTACTTC.

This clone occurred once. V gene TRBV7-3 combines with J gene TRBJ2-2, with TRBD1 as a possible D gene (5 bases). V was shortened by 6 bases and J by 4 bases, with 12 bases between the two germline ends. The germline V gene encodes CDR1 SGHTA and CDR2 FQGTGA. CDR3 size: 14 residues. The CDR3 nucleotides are TGTGCCAGCAGAATACAGGCTGTCACCGGGGAGCTGTTTTTT. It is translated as CASRIQAVTGELFF.

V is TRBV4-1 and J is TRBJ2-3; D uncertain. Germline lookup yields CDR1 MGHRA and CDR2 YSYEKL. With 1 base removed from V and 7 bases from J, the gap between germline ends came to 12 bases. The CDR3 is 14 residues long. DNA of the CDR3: TGCGCCAGCAGCCAAGGTGATGTCACTAATACGCAGTATTTT. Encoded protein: CASSQGDVTNTQYF.

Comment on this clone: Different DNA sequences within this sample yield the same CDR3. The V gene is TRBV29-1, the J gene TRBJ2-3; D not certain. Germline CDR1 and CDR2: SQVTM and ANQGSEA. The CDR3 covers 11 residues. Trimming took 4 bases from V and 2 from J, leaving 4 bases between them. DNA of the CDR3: TGCAGCGTTGGACACACAGATACGCAGTATTTT. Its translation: CSVGHTDTQYF.

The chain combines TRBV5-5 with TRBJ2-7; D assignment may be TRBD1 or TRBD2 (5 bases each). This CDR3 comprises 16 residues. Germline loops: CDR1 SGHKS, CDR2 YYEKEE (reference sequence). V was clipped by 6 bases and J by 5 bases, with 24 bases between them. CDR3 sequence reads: CASIPPPKGPGDEQYF. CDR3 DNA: TGTGCCAGCATCCCCCCCCCGAAGGGGCCCGGGGACGAGCAGTACTTC.

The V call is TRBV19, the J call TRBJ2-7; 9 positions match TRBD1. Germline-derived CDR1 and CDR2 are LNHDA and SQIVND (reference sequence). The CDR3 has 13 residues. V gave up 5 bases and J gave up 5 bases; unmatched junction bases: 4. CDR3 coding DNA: TGTGCCAGTAGTGGGGACAGGGCCCACGAGCAGTACTTC. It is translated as CASSGDRAHEQYF. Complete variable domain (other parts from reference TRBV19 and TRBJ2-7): DGGITQSPKYLFRKEGQNVTLSCEQNLNHDAMYWYRQDPGQGLRLIYYSQIVNDFQKGDIAEGYSVSREKKESFPLTVTSAQKNPTAFYLCASSGDRAHEQYFGPGTRLTVT.

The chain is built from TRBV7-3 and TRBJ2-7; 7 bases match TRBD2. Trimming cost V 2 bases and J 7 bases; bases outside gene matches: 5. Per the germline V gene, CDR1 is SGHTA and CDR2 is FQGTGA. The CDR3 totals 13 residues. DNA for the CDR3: TGTGCCAGCAGCTTAGCCTACGGGGGGGAGCAGTACTTC. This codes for CASSLAYGGEQYF.

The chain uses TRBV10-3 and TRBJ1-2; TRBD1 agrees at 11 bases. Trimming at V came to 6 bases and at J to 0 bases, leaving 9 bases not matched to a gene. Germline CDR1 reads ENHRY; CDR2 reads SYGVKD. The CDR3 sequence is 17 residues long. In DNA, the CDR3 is TGTGCCATCAGAGAGCCGGGACAGGGGGAAGCTAACTATGGCTACACCTTC. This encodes CAIREPGQGEANYGYTF.

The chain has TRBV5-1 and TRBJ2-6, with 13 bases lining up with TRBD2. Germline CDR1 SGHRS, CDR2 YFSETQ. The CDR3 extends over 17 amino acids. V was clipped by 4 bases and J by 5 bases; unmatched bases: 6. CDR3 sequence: CASSTLAGGPRANVLTF. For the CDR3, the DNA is TGCGCCAGCAGCACACTAGCGGGAGGGCCTAGGGCCAACGTCCTGACTTTC.

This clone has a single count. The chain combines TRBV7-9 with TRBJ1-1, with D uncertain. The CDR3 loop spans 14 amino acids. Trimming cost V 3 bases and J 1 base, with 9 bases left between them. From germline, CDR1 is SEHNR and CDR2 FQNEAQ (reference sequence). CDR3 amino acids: CASSFGVGNTEAFF. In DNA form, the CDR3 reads TGTGCCAGCAGCTTCGGGGTGGGGAACACTGAAGCTTTCTTT.